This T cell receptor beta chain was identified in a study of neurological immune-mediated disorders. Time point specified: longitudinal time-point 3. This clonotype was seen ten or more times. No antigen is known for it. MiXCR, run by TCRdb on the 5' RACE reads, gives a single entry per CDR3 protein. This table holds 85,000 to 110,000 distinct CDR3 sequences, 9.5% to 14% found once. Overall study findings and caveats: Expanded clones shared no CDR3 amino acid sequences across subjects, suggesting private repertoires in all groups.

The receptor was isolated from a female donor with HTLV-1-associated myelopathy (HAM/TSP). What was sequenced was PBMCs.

CDR3 region: CASSRTSGGAGTDTQYF. The CDR3 nucleotides read TGCGCCAGCAGCCGGACTAGCGGGGGGGCGGGCACAGATACGCAGTATTTT. The gene calls are TRBV5-1 and TRBJ2-3, with 15 bases identical to TRBD2. With V trimmed by 4 bases and J by 1 base, 4 bases remained unmatched. This CDR3 spans 17 amino acids. Germline CDR1 is SGHRS and CDR2 is YFSETQ.